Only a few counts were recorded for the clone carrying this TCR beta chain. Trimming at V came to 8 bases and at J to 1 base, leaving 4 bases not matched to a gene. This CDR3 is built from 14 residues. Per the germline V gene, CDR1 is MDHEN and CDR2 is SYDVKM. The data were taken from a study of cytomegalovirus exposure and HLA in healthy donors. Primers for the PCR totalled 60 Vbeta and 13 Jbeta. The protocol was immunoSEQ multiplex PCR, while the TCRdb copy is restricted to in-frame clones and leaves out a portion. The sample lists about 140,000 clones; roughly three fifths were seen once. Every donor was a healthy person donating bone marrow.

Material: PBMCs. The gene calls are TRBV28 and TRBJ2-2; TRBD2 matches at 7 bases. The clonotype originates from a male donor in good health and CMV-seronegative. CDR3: CASGIAGNTGELFF. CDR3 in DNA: TGTGCCAGCGGGATAGCGGGGAACACCGGGGAGCTGTTTTTT.